The source of this T cell receptor (beta chain) is a study of blood T cell repertoires in COVID-19. About the research overall: The origin of the acute and convalescent COVID-19 samples was the United States, Italy and Spain.

Data came from immunoSEQ multiplex PCR; TCRdb stores just in-frame clones and leaves some out. The sample carries about 210,000 clones, just under 90% recorded once. V was clipped by 1 base and J by 5 bases, with 9 bases between them. The CDR3 covers 15 residues. Germline loops: CDR1 PRHDT, CDR2 FYEKMQ (reference sequence). The sequencing input was PBMCs or T cells enriched from blood (not recorded which). This clonotype was sampled from a man under 40 who had recovered from COVID-19. The V gene is TRBV13, the J gene TRBJ1-6; a weak D match, TRBD1 (5 bases). In nucleotides, the CDR3 is TGTGCCAGCAGCTTAGAGGGCAGGGATAATTCACCCCTCCACTTT. Translating gives CASSLEGRDNSPLHF. Looking up the rest from reference TRBV13 and TRBJ1-6 gives the full variable domain: AAGVIQSPRHLIKEKRETATLKCYPIPRHDTVYWYQQGPGQDPQFLISFYEKMQSDKGSIPDRFSAQQFSDYHSELNMSSLELGDSALYFCASSLEGRDNSPLHFGNGTRLTVT.